This T cell receptor (beta chain) was profiled in a study of breast tumors, draining lymph nodes, adjacent tissues. Study findings and constraints: Compared with basal-like, luminal-like tumors shared significantly more repertoire with nontumor tissue. Data fit most tumor T cells coming from lymph node, expanding in tumor. Data only fit, rather than demonstrated, lymph node origin of most tumor T cells.

This clonotype was seen once. Antigen specificity is unknown. MiXCR, applied by TCRdb to the multiplex PCR reads, yields one record per CDR3 protein. Among over 250,000 distinct CDR3 sequences, around 30% were seen once, and the ten largest hold more than 0.85%. The V and J ends lost 5 bases and 3 bases, in that order; junction bases with no gene match: 3. CDR1 is MNHEY and CDR2 is SVGEGT in the germline V gene. CDR3 length equals 15 residues. Breast cancer patients provided tissue from their axillary draining lymph nodes. The source of this sequence is a female donor with breast cancer. Some clones in this sample may be carry-over from other donors' samples. The sample was axillary lymph node tissue. The chain has TRBV6-2 or TRBV6-3 and TRBJ2-1, with 11 nucleotides matching TRBD2. The CDR3 region has the DNA TGTGCCAGCAGTCACGGACTAGCGGGCTACAATGAGCAGTTCTTC. This translates into CASSHGLAGYNEQFF.